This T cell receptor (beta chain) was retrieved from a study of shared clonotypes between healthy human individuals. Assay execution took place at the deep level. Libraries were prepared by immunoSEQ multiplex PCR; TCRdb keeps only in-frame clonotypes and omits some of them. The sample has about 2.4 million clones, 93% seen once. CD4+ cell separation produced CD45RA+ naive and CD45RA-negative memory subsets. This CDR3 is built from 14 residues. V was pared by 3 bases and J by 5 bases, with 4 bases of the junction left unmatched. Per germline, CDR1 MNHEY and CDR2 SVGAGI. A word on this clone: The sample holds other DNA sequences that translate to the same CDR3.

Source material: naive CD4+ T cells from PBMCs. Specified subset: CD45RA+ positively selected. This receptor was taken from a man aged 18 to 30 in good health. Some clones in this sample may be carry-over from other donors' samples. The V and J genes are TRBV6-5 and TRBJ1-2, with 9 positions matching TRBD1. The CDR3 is CASSYRDRGYGYTF. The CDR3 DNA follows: TGTGCCAGCAGTTATCGTGACAGGGGGTATGGCTACACCTTC.